A selection of T cell receptor beta chains follows, all from one sample in a study of regulatory T cells in long-lasting Graves disease. Using its own MiXCR run on the multiplex PCR reads, TCRdb lists one record per CDR3 protein. The sample lists approximately 470,000 distinct CDR3 sequences; 16% were seen once. These data were also filed under a second study, of T cells in Graves' hyperthyroidism and ophthalmopathy.

The specimen comprised peripheral blood mononuclear cells (PBMCs), sampled at new diagnosis, from a patient treated with antithyroid drugs. The receptor set was obtained from a man aged 35-49 years with Graves disease. Each CDR3 is given with its conserved first and last residue. The D gene is left open where the match is weak. Clone size, where shown, is once, few, many, or a class for clones that have expanded.

v_gene	d_gene	abundance	j_gene	CDR3aa	CDR3nt
TRBV9	.	many	TRBJ2-3	CASNLGGGRADTQYF	TGTGCCAGCAATTTAGGGGGAGGGAGGGCAGATACGCAGTATTTT
TRBV6-1	.	.	TRBJ2-7	CASSPQGRSHEQYF	TGTGCCAGCAGCCCCCAGGGACGGAGCCACGAGCAGTACTTC
TRBV11-2	TRBD1	many	TRBJ1-1	CASSQGQIVVTEAFF	TGTGCCAGCAGCCAGGGACAGATCGTTGTCACTGAAGCTTTCTTT
TRBV20-1	.	many	TRBJ2-1	CSGAGTQYNEQFF	TGCAGTGGAGCCGGGACCCAGTACAATGAGCAGTTCTTC
TRBV20-1	.	few	TRBJ1-1	CSARVARRDTEAFF	TGCAGTGCTAGAGTTGCCCGGAGGGACACTGAAGCTTTCTTT
TRBV6-2/TRBV6-3	.	few	TRBJ1-3	CASSYQGPGNTIYF	TGTGCCAGCAGTTATCAGGGGCCTGGAAACACCATATATTTT
TRBV2	TRBD2	many	TRBJ2-1	CASTGLAYEQFF	TGTGCCAGCACCGGACTAGCGTATGAGCAGTTCTTC
TRBV5-8	TRBD2	.	TRBJ2-2	CASSWRPGLAGENTGELFF	TGTGCCAGCAGCTGGAGACCGGGACTAGCGGGAGAGAACACCGGGGAGCTGTTTTTT
TRBV5-1	.	many	TRBJ2-1	CASRPPSSYNEQFF	TGCGCCAGCAGACCACCAAGCTCCTACAATGAGCAGTTCTTC
TRBV12-3/TRBV12-4	.	many	TRBJ1-4	CASSPRANEKLFF	TGTGCCAGCAGTCCGCGGGCTAATGAAAAACTGTTTTTT
TRBV28	.	many	TRBJ2-7	CASSSYYRVYEQYF	TGTGCCAGCAGTTCGTATTACAGGGTCTACGAGCAGTACTTC
TRBV5-1	TRBD2	many	TRBJ2-2	CASTLQTSANTGELFF	TGCGCCAGCACCCTTCAGACTAGCGCTAACACCGGGGAGCTGTTTTTT
TRBV6-2/TRBV6-3	TRBD2	.	TRBJ2-1	CAGSYELAGGSLNNEQFF	TGTGCCGGCAGTTACGAGCTAGCGGGAGGGTCCCTGAACAATGAGCAGTTCTTC
TRBV10-3	.	many	TRBJ2-7	CAISSKSRVYEQYF	TGTGCCATCAGTTCCAAGTCCAGGGTCTACGAGCAGTACTTC
TRBV10-3	.	few	TRBJ1-1	CAISEPFRQGNTEAFF	TGTGCCATCAGTGAGCCCTTTCGGCAGGGGAACACTGAAGCTTTCTTT
TRBV28	.	many	TRBJ1-1	CASSLWRGTEAFF	TGTGCCAGCAGTTTATGGAGGGGGACTGAAGCTTTCTTT
TRBV18	.	few	TRBJ2-1	CASSAGTYNEQFF	TGTGCCAGCTCAGCCGGGACGTACAATGAGCAGTTCTTC
TRBV20-1	.	many	TRBJ1-5	CSASAGGSNQPQHF	TGCAGTGCCTCGGCAGGTGGAAGCAATCAGCCCCAGCATTTT
TRBV7-8	TRBD2	many	TRBJ2-5	CASSSLAGRETQYF	TGTGCCAGCAGCTCCTTAGCGGGAAGGGAGACCCAGTACTTC
TRBV6-1	TRBD1	many	TRBJ1-1	CASSSLRQGYTEAFF	TGTGCCAGCAGCTCGCTTCGACAGGGGTACACTGAAGCTTTCTTT
TRBV11-2	.	.	TRBJ2-5	CASSPGQFQETQYF	TGTGCCAGCAGCCCCGGACAGTTCCAAGAGACCCAGTACTTC
TRBV6-2/TRBV6-3	.	many	TRBJ2-7	CASSYGENYEQYF	TGTGCCAGCAGTTACGGGGAGAACTACGAGCAGTACTTC
TRBV6-1	TRBD1	many	TRBJ1-4	CASRLQGQGREKLFF	TGTGCCAGCAGGCTCCAGGGACAGGGGAGGGAAAAACTGTTTTTT
TRBV28	TRBD2	many	TRBJ2-2	CASLLAGGFTGELFF	TGTGCCAGCCTGCTAGCGGGAGGCTTCACCGGGGAGCTGTTTTTT
TRBV10-3	TRBD2	many	TRBJ2-1	CAIRSGRATYNEQFF	TGTGCCATCAGAAGCGGGAGGGCTACCTACAATGAGCAGTTCTTC
TRBV10-1	TRBD2	.	TRBJ2-2	CASSSGTINTGELFF	TGCGCCAGCAGTTCCGGGACTATTAACACCGGGGAGCTGTTTTTT
TRBV27	TRBD1	many	TRBJ2-5	CASSLGTGQGETQYF	TGTGCCAGCAGTTTAGGAACTGGACAGGGAGAGACCCAGTACTTC
TRBV4-1	TRBD2	.	TRBJ2-3	CASSQVAGARADTQYF	TGCGCCAGCAGCCAGGTAGCGGGAGCTCGGGCAGATACGCAGTATTTT
TRBV9	TRBD1	.	TRBJ1-5	CASSYGQADQPQHF	TGTGCCAGCAGCTATGGACAGGCGGATCAGCCCCAGCATTTT
TRBV19	.	few	TRBJ2-7	CASSMGHLNAYEQYF	TGTGCCAGTAGTATGGGACACTTAAACGCCTACGAGCAGTACTTC
TRBV30	TRBD1	many	TRBJ1-2	CAWSVSLPGGDGYTF	TGTGCCTGGAGTGTGTCCCTGCCAGGGGGAGATGGCTACACCTTC
TRBV29-1	.	many	TRBJ2-7	CSVDRGTDEQYF	TGCAGCGTTGATAGGGGGACCGACGAGCAGTACTTC
TRBV7-6	.	.	TRBJ2-1	CASSLLHSQAGKYNEQFF	TGTGCCAGCAGCTTACTTCATTCACAGGCCGGGAAATACAATGAGCAGTTCTTC
TRBV6-1	.	.	TRBJ2-7	CASCPSGGRSYEQYF	TGTGCCAGTTGCCCATCAGGCGGGCGCTCCTACGAGCAGTACTTC
TRBV5-1	.	few	TRBJ2-2	CASSLTVAGELFF	TGCGCCAGCAGCTTGACGGTCGCCGGGGAGCTGTTTTTT
TRBV3-1	TRBD1	.	TRBJ1-2	CASSQGSPLLGQGNYGYTF	TGTGCCAGCAGCCAAGGGTCTCCATTATTGGGACAGGGGAACTATGGCTACACCTTC
TRBV12-3/TRBV12-4	TRBD2	many	TRBJ2-2	CASRPGLAGGTGELFF	TGTGCCAGCAGGCCTGGACTAGCGGGGGGCACCGGGGAGCTGTTTTTT
TRBV7-2	.	many	TRBJ1-5	CASSSSGDLAQPQHF	TGTGCCAGCAGCTCCTCAGGGGACCTGGCCCAGCCCCAGCATTTT
TRBV20-1	TRBD1	many	TRBJ2-7	CSARDRVREQYF	TGCAGTGCACGGGACAGGGTGAGAGAGCAGTACTTC
TRBV12-3/TRBV12-4	.	few	TRBJ2-3	CASSFTGPADTQYF	TGTGCCAGCAGTTTTACAGGGCCGGCAGATACGCAGTATTTT
TRBV5-1	TRBD1	many	TRBJ2-5	CASSWPQGGQETQYF	TGCGCCAGCAGCTGGCCACAGGGGGGTCAGGAGACCCAGTACTTC
TRBV29-1	TRBD2	.	TRBJ2-7	CSVIWSSGFREQYF	TGCAGCGTTATTTGGTCTAGCGGTTTTCGGGAGCAGTACTTC
TRBV29-1	.	few	TRBJ2-3	CSVRRDITDTQYF	TGCAGCGTGCGGCGGGACATCACAGATACGCAGTATTTT
TRBV19	TRBD2	few	TRBJ2-1	CASRHNTSGRGNEQFF	TGTGCCAGTAGGCATAACACTAGCGGGAGGGGAAATGAGCAGTTCTTC
TRBV2	TRBD1	many	TRBJ1-3	CASSEGQGTGNTIYF	TGTGCCAGCAGCGAGGGACAGGGGACTGGAAACACCATATATTTT
TRBV11-2	TRBD1	many	TRBJ2-7	CASSGPGGGSGEQYF	TGTGCCAGCAGCGGACCAGGGGGCGGATCGGGCGAGCAGTACTTC
TRBV7-8	TRBD1	.	TRBJ2-7	CASSETPGTVRHEQYF	TGTGCCAGCAGCGAAACTCCCGGGACAGTCCGGCACGAGCAGTACTTC
TRBV7-9	.	many	TRBJ1-1	CASSPDGSGPEAFF	TGTGCCAGCAGCCCGGACGGGTCGGGACCTGAAGCTTTCTTT
TRBV20-1	.	many	TRBJ2-7	CSATGRGTYEQYF	TGCAGTGCTACCGGACGGGGAACCTACGAGCAGTACTTC
TRBV28	.	many	TRBJ2-1	CASKGPQNEQFF	TGTGCCAGCAAAGGACCCCAAAATGAGCAGTTCTTC
TRBV29-1	.	many	TRBJ2-7	CSVDVAGRYEQYF	TGCAGCGTTGATGTGGCGGGACGGTACGAGCAGTACTTC
TRBV7-9	.	many	TRBJ2-5	CASSPRSLETQYF	TGTGCCAGCAGCCCTCGGTCGTTGGAGACCCAGTACTTC
TRBV29-1	.	.	TRBJ2-3	CSVDPQLTDTQYF	TGCAGCGTTGACCCCCAGCTAACAGATACGCAGTATTTT
TRBV29-1	TRBD2	many	TRBJ2-1	CSGGTSGYNEQFF	TGCAGCGGAGGGACTAGCGGCTACAATGAGCAGTTCTTC
TRBV4-1	.	.	TRBJ2-5	CASSQGSGWSEETQYF	TGCGCCAGCAGCCAAGGATCAGGCTGGTCCGAGGAGACCCAGTACTTC
TRBV28	.	many	TRBJ2-3	CASSPPSVTDTQYF	TGTGCCAGCAGCCCGCCCTCGGTCACAGATACGCAGTATTTT
TRBV19	.	.	TRBJ2-1	CASSMAGRPYNEQFF	TGTGCCAGTAGTATGGCCGGAAGGCCCTACAATGAGCAGTTCTTC
TRBV2	.	.	TRBJ1-6	CASSEASPTVSPLHF	TGTGCCAGCAGTGAGGCTTCGCCCACAGTATCACCCCTCCACTTT